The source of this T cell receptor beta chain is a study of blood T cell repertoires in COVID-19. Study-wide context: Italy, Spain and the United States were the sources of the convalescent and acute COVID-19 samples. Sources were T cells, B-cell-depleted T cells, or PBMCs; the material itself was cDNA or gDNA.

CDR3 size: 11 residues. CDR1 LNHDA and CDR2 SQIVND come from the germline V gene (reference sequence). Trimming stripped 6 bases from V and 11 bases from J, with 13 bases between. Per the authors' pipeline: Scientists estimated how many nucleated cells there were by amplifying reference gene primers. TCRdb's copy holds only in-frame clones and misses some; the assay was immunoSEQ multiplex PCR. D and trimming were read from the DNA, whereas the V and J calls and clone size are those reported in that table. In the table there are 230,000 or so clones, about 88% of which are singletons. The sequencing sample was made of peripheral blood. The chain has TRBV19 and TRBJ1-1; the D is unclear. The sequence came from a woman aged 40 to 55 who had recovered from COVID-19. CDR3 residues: CASREEWAAFF. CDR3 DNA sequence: TGTGCCAGTAGGGAAGAGTGGGCCGCTTTCTTT.